The next 26 T cell receptor beta chains were all read from a single sample in a study of shared clonotypes between healthy human individuals (dated by TCRdb to 2020 to 2022). The library was obtained by the immunoSEQ multiplex PCR assay. The immuneACCESS repertoire file appears here via TCRdb, limited to in-frame rearrangements. These files lack a portion of the clones; in checked studies, under half of the deficit traces to unresolved V genes, and the cause of the others is not known. For this sample the table gives approximately 2.1 million clones, of which over 90% were detected only once. About 0.39% of the sample belongs to the ten largest clones. The sample was naive CD4+ T cells from PBMCs. The cell subset or site label corresponds to: CD45RA+ positively selected. The receptors were sampled from a man between 18 and 35 years old in good health. Some clones in this sample may be carry-over from other donors' samples.

The gene calls are TRBV7-2 and TRBJ2-7, with 7 nucleotides matching TRBD2. The junction had 6 bases not matched to a gene; V was cut back by 3 bases and J by 1 base. CDR3 length: 15 amino acids. The germline V gene has CDR1 SGHTA and CDR2 FQGNSA. CDR3: CASSFRLAASYEQYF. CDR3 in DNA: TGTGCCAGCAGCTTTCGCCTAGCGGCTTCCTACGAGCAGTACTTC.

Comments on this clone: At one end, the junction sequence differs from germline, possibly due to a read error. The chain couples TRBV7-3 to TRBJ2-7; D remains unclear. The CDR3 extends over 8 amino acids. From germline, CDR1 is SGHTA and CDR2 FQGTGA. The CDR3 nucleotides read TGTGCCAGCAGACCTTTCCCCTTC. The encoded protein is CASRPFPF. Supplemented by reference TRBV7-3 and TRBJ2-7, the full variable domain reads GAGVSQTPSNKVTEKGKYVELRCDPISGHTALYWYRQSLGQGPEFLIYFQGTGAADDSGLPNDRFFAVRPEGSVSTLKIQRTERGDSAVYLCASRPFPFGPGTRLTVT.

V usage is TRBV2 and J usage is TRBJ1-1; no firm D call. Germline V lookup: CDR1 SNHLY, CDR2 FYNNEI. The CDR3 is 14 residues long. Trimming pared 6 bases from V and 4 bases from J, leaving 15 bases between. CDR3 nucleotides: TGTGCCAGCAGGTTTCCGTCACAGACCACTGAAGCTTTCTTT. Protein product: CASRFPSQTTEAFF.

The V gene is TRBV28, the J gene TRBJ1-4; the D gene is possibly TRBD1 (5 bases). The germline CDR1 and CDR2 sequences are MDHEN and SYDVKM. V shed 8 bases and J shed 5 bases, with 9 bases lying between them. There are 12 residues in the CDR3. The CDR3, as DNA: TGTGCCAGCTCAGGGCTAAATGAAAAACTGTTTTTT. Its protein product is CASSGLNEKLFF.

The sample holds one count of this clone. The chain is built from TRBV7-9 and TRBJ2-1; 11 bases match TRBD2. V lost 4 bases and J lost 9; bases outside the gene matches: 8. Germline V gene data show CDR1 as SEHNR and CDR2 as FQNEAQ (reference sequence). The CDR3 covers 15 residues. The DNA of the CDR3 is TGTGCCAGCAGCTCTGATAGCGGGAGGGCCAGTGAGCAGTTCTTC. It translates to CASSSDSGRASEQFF.

The rearrangement links TRBV27 to TRBJ2-5; 8 bases align to TRBD2. J gave up 13 bases and V 6 bases, and 13 bases lay outside the gene matches. The length of the CDR3 is 13 residues. Germline CDR1 reads MNHEY; CDR2 reads SMNVEV (reference sequence). The CDR3 protein is CASSRYSERGLYF. The CDR3 DNA follows: TGTGCCAGCAGCAGATACAGCGAGCGGGGGTTGTACTTC.

The chain combines TRBV19 with TRBJ1-4; 9 bases agree with TRBD1. With 8 bases clipped from V and 4 bases from J, the junction kept 2 bases outside the gene matches. The germline CDR1 and CDR2 sequences are LNHDA and SQIVND (reference sequence). This CDR3 comprises 13 residues. The DNA of the CDR3 is TGTGCCAGTTGGGGACAGGGTAATGAAAAACTGTTTTTT. It translates to CASWGQGNEKLFF. Looking up the rest from reference TRBV19 and TRBJ1-4 gives the full variable domain: DGGITQSPKYLFRKEGQNVTLSCEQNLNHDAMYWYRQDPGQGLRLIYYSQIVNDFQKGDIAEGYSVSREKKESFPLTVTSAQKNPTAFYLCASWGQGNEKLFFGSGTQLSVL.

With respect to this clone: Other DNA sequences in this sample translate to the same CDR3. The chain is built from TRBV30 and TRBJ2-7, with D unclear. Trimming stripped 3 bases from V and 3 bases from J, with 6 bases between. The CDR3 consists of 11 residues. CDR1 GTSNPN and CDR2 SVGIG come from the germline V gene (reference sequence). CDR3 sequence: CAWSVGYEQYF. For the CDR3, the DNA is TGTGCCTGGAGCGTCGGCTACGAGCAGTACTTC.

In regard to this clone: Other nucleotide sequences from this sample produce the same CDR3. The chain links TRBV7-8 to TRBJ2-1; 7 bases are shared with TRBD1. The germline V gene encodes CDR1 SGHVS and CDR2 FQNEAQ. J lost 5 bases, V lost 5 bases, and 3 bases had no gene match. The CDR3 extends over 13 amino acids. This CDR3 is CASSITGDNEQFF. The CDR3 DNA sequence: TGTGCCAGCAGCATTACAGGGGACAATGAGCAGTTCTTC. Filled out from reference TRBV7-8 and TRBJ2-1, the complete variable domain reads GAGVSQSPRYKVAKRGQDVALRCDPISGHVSLFWYQQALGQGPEFLTYFQNEAQLDKSGLPSDRFFAERPEGSVSTLKIQRTQQEDSAVYLCASSITGDNEQFFGPGTRLTVL.

The chain carries TRBV7-2 and TRBJ1-1, with TRBD1 as a possible D gene (5 bases). The V end was cut by 3 bases, the J end by 4 bases, with 12 bases between. There are 14 residues in the CDR3. The V gene's germline CDR1 is SGHTA and CDR2 FQGNSA. Here the CDR3 DNA reads TGTGCCAGCAGCTTTGGGGGGGTAAGCACTGAAGCTTTCTTT. This gives the protein CASSFGGVSTEAFF.

The chain combines TRBV7-9 with TRBJ2-2; D uncertain. CDR3 length: 13 amino acids. Per the germline V gene, CDR1 is SEHNR and CDR2 is FQNEAQ (reference sequence). The V gene lost 5 bases and the J gene lost 6 bases, with 10 bases spanning the gap. The CDR3 spells CASSPTLPGELFF. The CDR3, as DNA: TGTGCCAGCAGCCCGACATTACCCGGGGAGCTGTTTTTT. Based on the CDR3 plus reference TRBV7-9 and TRBJ2-2, the full variable domain is DTGVSQNPRHKITKRGQNVTFRCDPISEHNRLYWYRQTLGQGPEFLTYFQNEAQLEKSRLLSDRFSAERPKGSFSTLEIQRTEQGDSAMYLCASSPTLPGELFFGEGSRLTVL.

The count of this clone is one. The V and J genes are TRBV10-3 and TRBJ1-1; TRBD1 agrees at 7 bases. Looked up from germline, CDR1 is ENHRY and CDR2 is SYGVKD. The J segment lost 1 base and the V segment lost 2 bases, leaving 4 bases of the junction unmatched. This CDR3 has 15 amino acids. In DNA form, the CDR3 reads TGTGCCATCAGTGAGACCGGGACAGCGAACACTGAAGCTTTCTTT. Residues: CAISETGTANTEAFF.

About this clone itself: This sample includes further DNA sequences coding for the same CDR3. The CDR3 sequence: CASSLAGRGYEQYF. CDR3 sequence (DNA): TGTGCCAGCAGCTTAGCAGGACGGGGCTACGAGCAGTACTTC. J is TRBJ2-7 and V is TRBV7-9; D is possibly TRBD2 (5 bases). The V gene lost 0 bases and the J gene lost 3 bases, with 9 bases spanning the gap. This CDR3 region has 14 residues. Germline CDR1 and CDR2: SEHNR and FQNEAQ (reference sequence).

The genes are TRBV5-4 and TRBJ2-1; the match to TRBD2 covers 11 bases. Germline assignment: CDR1 SGHNT and CDR2 YYREEE (reference sequence). The ends lost 0 bases at V and 7 bases at J; junction bases unmatched: 6. This CDR3 comprises 16 residues. CDR3 sequence: CASSLARASGRNEQFF. The CDR3 DNA sequence: TGTGCCAGCAGCTTGGCCCGGGCTAGCGGGAGGAATGAGCAGTTCTTC.

The chain joins TRBV9 to TRBJ2-5; 7 bases are a match to TRBD1. Germline CDR1 and CDR2: SGDLS and YYNGEE. V trimming: 3 bases; J trimming: 1 base; junction bases outside the gene matches: 12. The CDR3 spans 17 residues. Here the CDR3 reads CASSAGLRDSIQETQYF. CDR3 DNA sequence: TGTGCCAGCAGCGCAGGACTCCGGGACAGCATCCAAGAGACCCAGTACTTC.

This clone came up once. This sequence joins TRBV7-9 and TRBJ2-3, with D possibly being TRBD1 (5 bases). The V end was cut by 3 bases, the J end by 2 bases, with 12 bases between. The CDR3 length is 15 residues. Germline lookup yields CDR1 SEHNR and CDR2 FQNEAQ (reference sequence). In nucleotides, the CDR3 is TGTGCCAGCAGCTTGAGTCAGGGAACCACAGATACGCAGTATTTT. Residues: CASSLSQGTTDTQYF.

The chain recombines TRBV28 with TRBJ2-7, with 7 bases lining up with TRBD1. This CDR3 has 14 amino acids. V gave up 6 bases and J gave up 2 bases; unmatched junction bases: 7. Germline values: CDR1 MDHEN, CDR2 SYDVKM. The CDR3 nucleotides read TGTGCCAGCAGGGCCCGGACAGGTCCCTACGAGCAGTACTTC. Encoded protein: CASRARTGPYEQYF.

A note on this clone: The same CDR3 can be traced to other DNA sequences in this sample. The rearrangement links TRBV25-1 to TRBJ2-1; 10 bases match TRBD2. The germline V gene has CDR1 MGHDK and CDR2 SYGVNS. This CDR3 is 14 amino acids long. V trimming: 4 bases; J trimming: 4 bases; junction bases outside the gene matches: 1. The CDR3: CASSVLAGYNEQFF. DNA for the CDR3: TGTGCCAGCAGTGTACTAGCGGGGTACAATGAGCAGTTCTTC.

The chain uses TRBV18 and TRBJ2-7, with TRBD2 matching 9 bases. This CDR3 contains 17 residues. V gave up 1 base and J gave up 1 base; unmatched junction bases: 8. Germline CDR1 and CDR2: KGHSH and LQKENI. CDR3 DNA: TGTGCCAGCTCACCACTGGAACTAGCGGGCAATTCCTACGAGCAGTACTTC. Its protein product is CASSPLELAGNSYEQYF.

The chain recombines TRBV29-1 with TRBJ1-2; D perhaps matches TRBD1 (5 bases). The germline V gene encodes CDR1 SQVTM and CDR2 ANQGSEA. The CDR3 extends over 16 amino acids. Trimming shortened V by 4 bases and J by 5 bases, and 23 bases separated the two germline ends. DNA for the CDR3: TGCAGCGTTGGGCCTCGGGGGTCGGGGACCGAGTATGGCTACACCTTC. It yields the protein CSVGPRGSGTEYGYTF.

This clone was found once. The V gene is TRBV30, the J gene TRBJ2-3, with 9 bases that match TRBD2. The V and J ends lost 5 bases and 0 bases, in that order; junction bases with no gene match: 12. The CDR3 runs to 17 residues. CDR1 GTSNPN and CDR2 SVGIG come from the germline V gene (reference sequence). The DNA for the CDR3 is TGTGCCTGGTCCGGCCTACCGCTAGCGGGAAGCACAGATACGCAGTATTTT. As protein: CAWSGLPLAGSTDTQYF.

The chain recombines TRBV25-1 with TRBJ2-1; D possibly corresponds to TRBD2 (6 bases). The V and J ends lost 2 bases and 5 bases respectively, with 13 bases between them. This CDR3 spans 15 amino acids. Looked up from germline, CDR1 is MGHDK and CDR2 is SYGVNS. The CDR3 nucleotides are TGTGCCAGCAGTGAAGGTAGGGGAGGAAACAATGAGCAGTTCTTC. It is translated as CASSEGRGGNNEQFF.

The J gene is TRBJ2-7, the V gene TRBV11-2; 9 bases match TRBD2. V was pared by 5 bases and J by 1 base, with 9 bases of the junction left unmatched. This CDR3 comprises 16 residues. Germline values: CDR1 SGHAT, CDR2 FQNNGV. CDR3 amino acids: CASSRIAGDYSYEQYF. The CDR3 DNA reads as TGTGCCAGCAGCCGAATAGCGGGAGATTATTCCTACGAGCAGTACTTC.

V gene TRBV4-3 combines with J gene TRBJ2-2; D is uncertain. The length of the CDR3 is 15 residues. The V gene lost 0 bases and the J gene lost 6 bases, with 11 bases spanning the gap. Germline V gene sequence: CDR1 LGHNA, CDR2 YSLEER. Written as DNA, the CDR3 is TGCGCCAGCAGCCAAGATTTCCGCCTGGCCGGGGAGCTGTTTTTT. Encoded protein: CASSQDFRLAGELFF.

This chain joins TRBV2 and TRBJ1-1; D gene unclear. Trimming cost V 4 bases and J 4 bases, with 16 bases left between them. This CDR3 spans 15 amino acids. CDR1 SNHLY and CDR2 FYNNEI come from the germline V gene. Written as DNA, the CDR3 is TGTGCCAGCAGTGGAAGTGTGACCCGGGGCACTGAAGCTTTCTTT. Translated: CASSGSVTRGTEAFF. The full variable domain, rest sourced from reference TRBV2 and TRBJ1-1, is EPEVTQTPSHQVTQMGQEVILRCVPISNHLYFYWYRQILGQKVEFLVSFYNNEISEKSEIFDDQFSVERPDGSNFTLKIRSTKLEDSAMYFCASSGSVTRGTEAFFGQGTRLTVV.

This chain connects TRBV15 to TRBJ1-5; 7 bases fit TRBD1. The CDR3 totals 16 residues. Germline V lookup: CDR1 LNHNV, CDR2 YYDKDF (reference sequence). V was pared by 3 bases and J by 5 bases, with 10 bases of the junction left unmatched. DNA for the CDR3: TGTGCCACCAGCAGGGACCCCGGGACAGAGCATCAGCCCCAGCATTTT. Translated: CATSRDPGTEHQPQHF.